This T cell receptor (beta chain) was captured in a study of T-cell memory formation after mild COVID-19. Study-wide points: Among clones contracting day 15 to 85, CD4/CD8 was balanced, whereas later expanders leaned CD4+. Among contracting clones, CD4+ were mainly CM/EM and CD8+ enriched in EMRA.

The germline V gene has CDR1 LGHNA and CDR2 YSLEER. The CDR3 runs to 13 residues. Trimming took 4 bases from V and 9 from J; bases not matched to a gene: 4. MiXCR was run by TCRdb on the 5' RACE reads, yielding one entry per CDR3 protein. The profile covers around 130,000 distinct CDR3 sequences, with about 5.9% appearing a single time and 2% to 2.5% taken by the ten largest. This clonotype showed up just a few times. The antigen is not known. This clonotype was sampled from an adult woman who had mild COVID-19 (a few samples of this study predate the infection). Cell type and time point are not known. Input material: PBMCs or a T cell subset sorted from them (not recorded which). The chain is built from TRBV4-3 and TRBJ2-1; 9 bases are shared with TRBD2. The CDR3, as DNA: TGCGCCAGCAGCCGGACTAGCGCCGGTGAGCAGTTCTTC. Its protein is CASSRTSAGEQFF.